This entry describes one TCR beta chain. Its target is not known. This entry belongs to a study of shared clonotypes between healthy human individuals. The V end was cut by 6 bases, the J end by 0 bases, with 9 bases between. Per germline, CDR1 MDHEN and CDR2 SYDVKM. This CDR3 comprises 14 residues. Findings of the study overall: Memory subsets had estimated richness that was generally smaller than that of naive subsets.

Authors' analysis steps: Owing to the provision of junction-only sequences devoid of quality scores by immunoSEQ, filtering differed. Repertoires were generated with immunoSEQ multiplex PCR, while TCRdb's copy carries only in-frame clones and drops some. That table is the source of V, J and clone size, and D and trimming were worked out from the DNA. Among approximately 1,000,000 clones listed, approximately 80% were seen once. The clonotype comes from a man younger than 35 in good health. Some clones in this sample may be carry-over from other donors' samples. The chain is built from TRBV28 and TRBJ2-1; weak D call: TRBD2 (6 bases). Sequencing was carried out using memory CD4+ T cells from PBMCs. Subset in this sample: CD45RA-negative fraction. CDR3 region: CASRGGTSYNEQFF. Written as DNA, the CDR3 is TGTGCCAGCAGAGGCGGGACCTCCTACAATGAGCAGTTCTTC. The full variable domain, its missing parts supplied by reference TRBV28 and TRBJ2-1, is DVKVTQSSRYLVKRTGEKVFLECVQDMDHENMFWYRQDPGLGLRLIYFSYDVKMKEKGDIPEGYSVSREKKERFSLILESASTNQTSMYLCASRGGTSYNEQFFGPGTRLTVL.